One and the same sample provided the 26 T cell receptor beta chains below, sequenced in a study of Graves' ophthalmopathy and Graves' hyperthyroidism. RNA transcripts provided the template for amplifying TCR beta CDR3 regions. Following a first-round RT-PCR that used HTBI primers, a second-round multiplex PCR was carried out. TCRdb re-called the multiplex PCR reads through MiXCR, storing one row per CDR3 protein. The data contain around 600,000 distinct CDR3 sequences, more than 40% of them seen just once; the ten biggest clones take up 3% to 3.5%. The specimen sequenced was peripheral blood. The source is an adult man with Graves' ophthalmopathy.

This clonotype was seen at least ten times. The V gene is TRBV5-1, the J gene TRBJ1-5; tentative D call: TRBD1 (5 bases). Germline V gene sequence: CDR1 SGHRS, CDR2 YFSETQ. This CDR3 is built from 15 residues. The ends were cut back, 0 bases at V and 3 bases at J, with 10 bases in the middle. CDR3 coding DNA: TGCGCCAGCAGCTTGGGGCAGGGATTCAATCAGCCCCAGCATTTT. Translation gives CASSLGQGFNQPQHF.

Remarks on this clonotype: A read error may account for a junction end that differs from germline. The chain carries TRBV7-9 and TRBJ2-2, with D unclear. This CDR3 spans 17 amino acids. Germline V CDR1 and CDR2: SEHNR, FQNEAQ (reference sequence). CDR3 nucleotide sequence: TGCGCCAGCAGCTTGGCACGACACCGGACGGACACCGGGGAGCTGTTTTTT. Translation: CASSLARHRTDTGELFF.

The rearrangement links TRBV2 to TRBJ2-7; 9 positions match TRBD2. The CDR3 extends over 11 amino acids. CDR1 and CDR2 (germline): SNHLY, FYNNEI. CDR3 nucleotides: TGTGCTAGACTAGCGGCGGGCGAGCAGTACTTC. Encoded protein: CARLAAGEQYF.

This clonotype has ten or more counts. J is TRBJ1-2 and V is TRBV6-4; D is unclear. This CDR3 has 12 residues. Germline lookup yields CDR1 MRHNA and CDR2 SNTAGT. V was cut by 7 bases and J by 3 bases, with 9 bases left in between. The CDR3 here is CASNLYHYGYTF. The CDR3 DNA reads TGTGCCAGCAATCTCTACCACTATGGCTACACCTTC.

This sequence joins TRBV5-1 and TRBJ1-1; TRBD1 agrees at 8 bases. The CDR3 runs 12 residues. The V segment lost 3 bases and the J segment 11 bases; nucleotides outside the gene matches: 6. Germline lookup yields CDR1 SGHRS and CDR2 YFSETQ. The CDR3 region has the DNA TGCGCCAGCAGCTGGTGGACAGGGAGGGCTTTCTTT. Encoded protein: CASSWWTGRAFF.

CDR3 DNA sequence: TGTGCCACCAGTACGAAGGGACAGTACAATGAGCAGTTCTTC. Amino acids: CATSTKGQYNEQFF. The chain links TRBV15 to TRBJ2-1; 7 nucleotides line up with TRBD1. V shed 6 bases, J shed 4 bases, and the junction held 6 bases outside the gene matches. Germline V gene data show CDR1 as LNHNV and CDR2 as YYDKDF (reference sequence). This CDR3 has 14 residues.

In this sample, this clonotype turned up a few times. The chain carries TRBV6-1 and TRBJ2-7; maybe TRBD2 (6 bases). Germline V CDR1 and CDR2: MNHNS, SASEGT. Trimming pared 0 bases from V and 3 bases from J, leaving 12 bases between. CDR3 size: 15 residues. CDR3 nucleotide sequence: TGTGCCAGCAGTGAAGCGGAGGGTATACTCTACGAGCAGTACTTC. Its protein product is CASSEAEGILYEQYF.

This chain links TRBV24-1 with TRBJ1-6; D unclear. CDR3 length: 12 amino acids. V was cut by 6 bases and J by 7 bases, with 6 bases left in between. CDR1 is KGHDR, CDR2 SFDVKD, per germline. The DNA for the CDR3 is TGTGCCACCAGTCTGCGGAATTCACCCCTCCACTTT. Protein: CATSLRNSPLHF.

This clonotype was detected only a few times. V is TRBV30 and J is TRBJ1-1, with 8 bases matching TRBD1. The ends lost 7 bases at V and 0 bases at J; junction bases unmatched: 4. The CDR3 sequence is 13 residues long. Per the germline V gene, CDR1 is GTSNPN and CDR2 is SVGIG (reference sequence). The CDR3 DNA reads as TGTGCCTTGACAGGGGTCATGAACACTGAAGCTTTCTTT. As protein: CALTGVMNTEAFF.

CDR3 sequence (DNA): TGTGCCAGCAGAAAAAGGGGCTATGGCTACACCTTC. Amino acid sequence: CASRKRGYGYTF. The chain has TRBV27 and TRBJ1-2; possibly TRBD1 for D (5 bases). The length of the CDR3 is 12 residues. The V end was cut by 6 bases, the J end by 4 bases, with 9 bases between. CDR1 and CDR2 from the germline V gene are MNHEY and SMNVEV (reference sequence).

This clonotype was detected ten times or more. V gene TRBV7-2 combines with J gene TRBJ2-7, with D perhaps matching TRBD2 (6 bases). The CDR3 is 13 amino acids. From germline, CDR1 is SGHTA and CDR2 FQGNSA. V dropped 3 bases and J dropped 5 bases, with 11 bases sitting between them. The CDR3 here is CASSFGGINEQYF. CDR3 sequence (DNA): TGTGCCAGCAGCTTTGGAGGGATCAACGAGCAGTACTTC.

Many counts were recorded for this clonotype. CDR3 bases: TGTGCCACCAGTGACCACCGTGTAGGCTACAATGAAAAACTGTTTTTT. Protein sequence: CATSDHRVGYNEKLFF. The chain carries TRBV24-1 and TRBJ1-4; D ambiguous. The CDR3 totals 16 residues. Trimming pared 4 bases from V and 5 bases from J, leaving 16 bases between. CDR1 is KGHDR, CDR2 SFDVKD, per germline.

CDR3 nucleotide sequence: TGTGCCAGCAGTGGAATGGCAGGGTTTACTCAGCCCCAGCATTTT. It translates to CASSGMAGFTQPQHF. The genes are TRBV2 and TRBJ1-5; D perhaps matches TRBD1 (5 bases). The V end lost 4 bases, the J end lost 6 bases, and 16 bases lay between the germline ends. Germline V gives CDR1 SNHLY, CDR2 FYNNEI. The CDR3 consists of 15 residues.

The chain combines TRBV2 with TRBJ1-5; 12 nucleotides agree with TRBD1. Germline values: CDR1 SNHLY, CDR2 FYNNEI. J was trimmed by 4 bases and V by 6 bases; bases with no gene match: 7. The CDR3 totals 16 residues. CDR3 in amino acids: CASRGPGQGANQPQHF. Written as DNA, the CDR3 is TGTGCCAGCAGGGGTCCGGGACAGGGGGCAAATCAGCCCCAGCATTTT.

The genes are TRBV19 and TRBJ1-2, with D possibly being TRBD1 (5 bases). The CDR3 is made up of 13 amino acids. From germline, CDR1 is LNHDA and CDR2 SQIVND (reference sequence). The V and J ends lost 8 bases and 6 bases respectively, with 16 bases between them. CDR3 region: CASWRGFNDGYTF. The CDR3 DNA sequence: TGTGCCAGTTGGCGGGGCTTCAATGATGGCTACACCTTC.

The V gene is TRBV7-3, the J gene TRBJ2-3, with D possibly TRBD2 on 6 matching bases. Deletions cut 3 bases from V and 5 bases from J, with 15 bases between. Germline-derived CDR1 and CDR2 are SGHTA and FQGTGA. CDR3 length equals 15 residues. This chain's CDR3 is CASSFTGGTGDTQYF. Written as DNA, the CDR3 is TGTGCCAGCAGCTTTACCGGGGGAACGGGAGATACGCAGTATTTT. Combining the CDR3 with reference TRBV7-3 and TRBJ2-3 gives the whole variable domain GAGVSQTPSNKVTEKGKYVELRCDPISGHTALYWYRQSLGQGPEFLIYFQGTGAADDSGLPNDRFFAVRPEGSVSTLKIQRTERGDSAVYLCASSFTGGTGDTQYFGPGTRLTVL.

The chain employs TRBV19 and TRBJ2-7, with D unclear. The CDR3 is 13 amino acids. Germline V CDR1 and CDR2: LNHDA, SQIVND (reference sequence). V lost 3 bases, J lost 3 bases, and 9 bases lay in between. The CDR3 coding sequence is TGTGCCAGTAGTATCGTATCAGGCTACGAGCAGTACTTC. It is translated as CASSIVSGYEQYF.

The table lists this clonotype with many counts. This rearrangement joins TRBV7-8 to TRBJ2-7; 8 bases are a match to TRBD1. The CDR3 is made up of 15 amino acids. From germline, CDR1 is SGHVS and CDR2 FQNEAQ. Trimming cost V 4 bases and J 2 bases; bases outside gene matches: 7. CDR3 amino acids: CASSSTGGGPYEQYF. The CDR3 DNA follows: TGTGCCAGCAGCTCCACAGGGGGTGGCCCCTACGAGCAGTACTTC.

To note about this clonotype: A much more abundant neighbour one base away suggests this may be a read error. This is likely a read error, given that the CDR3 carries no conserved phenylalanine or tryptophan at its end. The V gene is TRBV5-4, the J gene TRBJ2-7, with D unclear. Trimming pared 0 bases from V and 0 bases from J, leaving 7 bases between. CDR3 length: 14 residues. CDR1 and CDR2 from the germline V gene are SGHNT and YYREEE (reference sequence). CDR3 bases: TGTGCCAGCAGCTTGGGGCAACACTCCTACGAGCAGTACCTC. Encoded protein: CASSLGQHSYEQYL.

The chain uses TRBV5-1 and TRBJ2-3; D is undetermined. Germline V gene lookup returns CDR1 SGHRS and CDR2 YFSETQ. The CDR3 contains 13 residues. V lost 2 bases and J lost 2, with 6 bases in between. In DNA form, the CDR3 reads TGCGCCAGCAGCTTTAATCCCACAGATACGCAGTATTTT. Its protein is CASSFNPTDTQYF.

The CDR3 sequence is CASSVGRGRDYGYTF. In DNA form, the CDR3 reads TGTGCCAGCAGCGTTGGCAGGGGCAGGGACTATGGCTACACCTTC. This chain connects TRBV9 to TRBJ1-2, with D perhaps TRBD1 (6 bases). The CDR3 covers 15 residues. Trimming left V 2 bases short and J 3 bases short, with 14 bases between. Germline assignment: CDR1 SGDLS and CDR2 YYNGEE. Full variable domain (remainder filled in from reference TRBV9 and TRBJ1-2): DSGVTQTPKHLITATGQRVTLRCSPRSGDLSVYWYQQSLDQGLQFLIQYYNGEERAKGNILERFSAQQFPDLHSELNLSSLELGDSALYFCASSVGRGRDYGYTFGSGTRLTVV.

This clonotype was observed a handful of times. In nucleotides, the CDR3 is TGCAGTGCTAGAGATCTACAGGGGGCGTGGGGAAACACCATATATTTT. Translating it yields CSARDLQGAWGNTIYF. This rearrangement joins TRBV20-1 to TRBJ1-3, with 9 bases matching TRBD1. V was clipped by 0 bases and J by 4 bases; unmatched bases: 7. Germline assignment: CDR1 DFQATT and CDR2 SNEGSKA (reference sequence). This CDR3 has 16 residues.

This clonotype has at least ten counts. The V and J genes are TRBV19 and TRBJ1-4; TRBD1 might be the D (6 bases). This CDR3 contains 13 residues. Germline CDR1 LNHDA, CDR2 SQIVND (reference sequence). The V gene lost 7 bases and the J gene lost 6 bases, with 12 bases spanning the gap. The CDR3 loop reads CASTSQGHEKLFF. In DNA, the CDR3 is TGTGCCAGTACAAGCCAGGGGCATGAAAAACTGTTTTTT.

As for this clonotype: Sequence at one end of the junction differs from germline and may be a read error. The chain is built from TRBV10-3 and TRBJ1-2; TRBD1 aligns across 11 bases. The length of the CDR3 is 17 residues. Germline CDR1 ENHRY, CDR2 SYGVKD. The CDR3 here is CASSDGQGAFSNYGYTF. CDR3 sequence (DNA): TGTGCCAGCAGTGACGGACAGGGGGCCTTTTCAAACTATGGCTACACCTTC.

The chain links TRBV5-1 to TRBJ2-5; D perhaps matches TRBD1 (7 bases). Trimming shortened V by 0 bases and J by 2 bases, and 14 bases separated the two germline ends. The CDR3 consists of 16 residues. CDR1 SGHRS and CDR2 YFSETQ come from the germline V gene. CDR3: CASSLDGQEGQETQYF. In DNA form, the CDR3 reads TGCGCCAGCAGCTTGGACGGACAGGAGGGGCAAGAGACCCAGTACTTC. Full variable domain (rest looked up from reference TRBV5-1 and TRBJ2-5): KAGVTQTPRYLIKTRGQQVTLSCSPISGHRSVSWYQQTPGQGLQFLFEYFSETQRNKGNFPGRFSGRQFSNSRSEMNVSTLELGDSALYLCASSLDGQEGQETQYFGPGTRLLVL.

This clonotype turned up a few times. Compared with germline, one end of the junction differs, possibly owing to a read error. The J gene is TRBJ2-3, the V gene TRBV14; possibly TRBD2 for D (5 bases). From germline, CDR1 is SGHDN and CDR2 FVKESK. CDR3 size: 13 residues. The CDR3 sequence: CASSQETTGWRRF. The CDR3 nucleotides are TGTGCCAGCAGCCAAGAAACCACTGGATGGAGGAGATTT.